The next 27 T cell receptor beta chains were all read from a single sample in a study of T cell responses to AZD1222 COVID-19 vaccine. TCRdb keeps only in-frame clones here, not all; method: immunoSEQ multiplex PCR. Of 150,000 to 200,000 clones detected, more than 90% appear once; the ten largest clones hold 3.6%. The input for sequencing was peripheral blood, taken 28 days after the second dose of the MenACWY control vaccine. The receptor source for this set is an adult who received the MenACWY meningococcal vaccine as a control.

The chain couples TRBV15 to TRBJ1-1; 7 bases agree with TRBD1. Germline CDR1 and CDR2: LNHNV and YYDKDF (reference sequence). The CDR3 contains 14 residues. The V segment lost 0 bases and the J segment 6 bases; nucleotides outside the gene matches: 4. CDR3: CATSRDHRGAEAFF. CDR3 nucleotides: TGTGCCACCAGCAGAGATCACAGGGGCGCTGAAGCTTTCTTT.

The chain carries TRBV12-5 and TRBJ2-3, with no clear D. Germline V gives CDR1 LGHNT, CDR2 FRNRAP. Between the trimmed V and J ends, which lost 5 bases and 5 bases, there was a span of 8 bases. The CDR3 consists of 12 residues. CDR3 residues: CASGPRLDTQYF. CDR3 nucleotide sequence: TGTGCTAGTGGTCCTCGGTTAGATACGCAGTATTTT.

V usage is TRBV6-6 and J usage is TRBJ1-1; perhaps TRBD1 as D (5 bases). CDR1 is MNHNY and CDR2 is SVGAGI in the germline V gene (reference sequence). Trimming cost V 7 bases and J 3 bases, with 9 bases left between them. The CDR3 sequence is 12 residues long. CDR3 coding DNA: TGTGCCAGCAAAGGGGAAGACACTGAAGCTTTCTTT. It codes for CASKGEDTEAFF.

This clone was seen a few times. CDR3 in amino acids: CASSLEASGMSTGELFF. In DNA, the CDR3 is TGTGCCAGCAGCTTAGAAGCTAGCGGGATGTCAACCGGGGAGCTGTTTTTT. The rearrangement links TRBV7-3 to TRBJ2-2, with TRBD2 matching over 9 bases. CDR3 length equals 17 residues. After removal of 2 bases from V and 5 bases from J, the junction contained 9 bases not matched to a gene. Germline V gene data show CDR1 as SGHTA and CDR2 as FQGTGA. Full variable domain (remainder filled in from reference TRBV7-3 and TRBJ2-2): GAGVSQTPSNKVTEKGKYVELRCDPISGHTALYWYRQSLGQGPEFLIYFQGTGAADDSGLPNDRFFAVRPEGSVSTLKIQRTERGDSAVYLCASSLEASGMSTGELFFGEGSRLTVL.

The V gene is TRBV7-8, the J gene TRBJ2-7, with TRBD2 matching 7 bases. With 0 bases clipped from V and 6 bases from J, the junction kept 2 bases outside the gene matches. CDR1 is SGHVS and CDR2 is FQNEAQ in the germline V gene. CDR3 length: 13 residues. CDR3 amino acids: CASSLAGGSEQYF. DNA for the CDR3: TGTGCCAGCAGCTTAGCGGGGGGGAGCGAGCAGTACTTC. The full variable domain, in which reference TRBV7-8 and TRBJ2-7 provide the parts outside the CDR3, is GAGVSQSPRYKVAKRGQDVALRCDPISGHVSLFWYQQALGQGPEFLTYFQNEAQLDKSGLPSDRFFAERPEGSVSTLKIQRTQQEDSAVYLCASSLAGGSEQYFGPGTRLTVT.

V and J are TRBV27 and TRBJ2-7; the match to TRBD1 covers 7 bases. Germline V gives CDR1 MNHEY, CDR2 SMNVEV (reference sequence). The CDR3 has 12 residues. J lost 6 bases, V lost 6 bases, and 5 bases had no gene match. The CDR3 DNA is TGTGCCAGCAGGGCACAGGGGTTCGAGCAGTACTTC. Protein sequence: CASRAQGFEQYF.

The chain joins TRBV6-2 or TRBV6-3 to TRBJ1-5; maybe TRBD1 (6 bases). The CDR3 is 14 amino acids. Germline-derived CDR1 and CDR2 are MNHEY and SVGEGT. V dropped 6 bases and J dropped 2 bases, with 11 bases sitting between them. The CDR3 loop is CASSFSGGNQPQHF. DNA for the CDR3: TGTGCCAGCAGCTTCTCAGGGGGCAATCAGCCCCAGCATTTT.

The CDR3 spells CAWSGRWGNKAEAFF. CDR3 coding DNA: TGTGCCTGGAGTGGCCGGTGGGGGAATAAGGCTGAAGCTTTCTTT. The chain has TRBV30 and TRBJ1-1, with TRBD1 as a possible D gene (5 bases). Trimming pared 1 base from V and 6 bases from J, leaving 18 bases between. Per the germline V gene, CDR1 is GTSNPN and CDR2 is SVGIG (reference sequence). The CDR3 runs 15 residues. Filled out from reference TRBV30 and TRBJ1-1, the complete variable domain reads SQTIHQWPATLVQPVGSPLSLECTVEGTSNPNLYWYRQAAGRGLQLLFYSVGIGQISSEVPQNLSASRPQDRQFILSSKKLLLSDSGFYLCAWSGRWGNKAEAFFGQGTRLTVV.

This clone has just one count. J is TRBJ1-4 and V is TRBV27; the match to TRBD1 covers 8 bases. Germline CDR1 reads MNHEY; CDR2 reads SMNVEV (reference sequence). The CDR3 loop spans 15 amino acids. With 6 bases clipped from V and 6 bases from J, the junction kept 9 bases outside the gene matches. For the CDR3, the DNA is TGTGCCAGCAGCTGGACGGGACAGGCACATGAAAAACTGTTTTTT. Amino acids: CASSWTGQAHEKLFF.

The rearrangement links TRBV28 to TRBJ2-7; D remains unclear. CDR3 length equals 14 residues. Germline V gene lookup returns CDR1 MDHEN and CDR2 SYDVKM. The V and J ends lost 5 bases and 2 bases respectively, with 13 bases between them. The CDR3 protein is CASSPGAAPYEQYF. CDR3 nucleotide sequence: TGTGCCAGCAGTCCCGGCGCAGCGCCCTACGAGCAGTACTTC.

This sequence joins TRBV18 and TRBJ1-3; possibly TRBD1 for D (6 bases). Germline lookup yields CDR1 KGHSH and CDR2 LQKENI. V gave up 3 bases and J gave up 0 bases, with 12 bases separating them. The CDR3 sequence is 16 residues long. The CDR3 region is CASSPLDSASGNTIYF. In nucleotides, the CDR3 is TGTGCCAGCTCACCCCTGGACAGTGCCTCTGGAAACACCATATATTTT.

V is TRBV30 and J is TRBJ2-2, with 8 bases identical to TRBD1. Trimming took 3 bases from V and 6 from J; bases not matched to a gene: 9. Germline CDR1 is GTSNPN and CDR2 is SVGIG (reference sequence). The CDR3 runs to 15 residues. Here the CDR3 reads CAWRIAVTGAGELFF. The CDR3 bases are TGTGCCTGGAGAATAGCCGTGACAGGGGCCGGGGAGCTGTTTTTT.

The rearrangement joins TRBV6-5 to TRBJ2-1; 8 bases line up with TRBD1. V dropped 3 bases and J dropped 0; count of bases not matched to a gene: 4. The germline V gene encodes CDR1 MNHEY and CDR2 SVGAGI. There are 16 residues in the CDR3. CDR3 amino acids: CASSYGTGGSYNEQFF. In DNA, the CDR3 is TGTGCCAGCAGTTATGGGACAGGAGGCTCCTACAATGAGCAGTTCTTC.

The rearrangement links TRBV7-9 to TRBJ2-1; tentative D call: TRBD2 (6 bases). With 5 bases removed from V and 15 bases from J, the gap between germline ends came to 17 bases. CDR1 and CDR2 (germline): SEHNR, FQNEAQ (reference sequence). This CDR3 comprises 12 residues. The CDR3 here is CASSPGRDWWFF. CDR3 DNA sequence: TGTGCCAGCAGCCCAGGCCGGGACTGGTGGTTCTTC.

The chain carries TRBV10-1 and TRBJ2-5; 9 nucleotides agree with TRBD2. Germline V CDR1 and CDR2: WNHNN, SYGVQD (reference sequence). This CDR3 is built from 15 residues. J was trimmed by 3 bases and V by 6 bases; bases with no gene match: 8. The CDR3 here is CASSPRSSGKETQYF. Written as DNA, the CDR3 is TGCGCCAGCAGCCCCCGGTCTAGCGGGAAAGAGACCCAGTACTTC.

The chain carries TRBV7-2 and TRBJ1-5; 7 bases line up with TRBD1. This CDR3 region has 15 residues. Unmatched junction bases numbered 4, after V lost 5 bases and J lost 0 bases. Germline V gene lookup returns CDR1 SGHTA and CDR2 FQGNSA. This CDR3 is CASSQRQGSNQPQHF. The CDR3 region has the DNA TGTGCCAGCAGCCAGAGACAGGGTAGCAATCAGCCCCAGCATTTT.

CDR3 loop: CATSRDSLAGGEDTYEQYF. CDR3 DNA sequence: TGTGCCACCAGCAGAGATTCCCTAGCGGGAGGCGAAGATACCTACGAGCAGTACTTC. The chain recombines TRBV15 with TRBJ2-7; 11 bases are a match to TRBD2. Germline CDR1 reads LNHNV; CDR2 reads YYDKDF (reference sequence). V was pared by 0 bases and J by 2 bases, with 12 bases of the junction left unmatched. This CDR3 contains 19 residues. The whole variable domain, remainder taken from reference TRBV15 and TRBJ2-7, is DAMVIQNPRYQVTQFGKPVTLSCSQTLNHNVMYWYQQKSSQAPKLLFHYYDKDFNNEADTPDNFQSRRPNTSFCFLDIRSPGLGDTAMYLCATSRDSLAGGEDTYEQYFGPGTRLTVT.

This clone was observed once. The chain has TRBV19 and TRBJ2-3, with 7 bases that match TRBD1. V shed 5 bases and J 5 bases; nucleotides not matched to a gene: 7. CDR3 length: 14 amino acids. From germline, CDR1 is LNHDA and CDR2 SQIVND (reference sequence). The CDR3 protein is CASSPGQVLDTQYF. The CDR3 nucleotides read TGTGCCAGTAGTCCCGGACAGGTCTTAGATACGCAGTATTTT.

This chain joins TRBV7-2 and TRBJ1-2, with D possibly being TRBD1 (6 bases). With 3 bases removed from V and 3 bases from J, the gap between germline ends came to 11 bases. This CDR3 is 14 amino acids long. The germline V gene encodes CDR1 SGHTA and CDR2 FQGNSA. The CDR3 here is CASSFTGHDYGYTF. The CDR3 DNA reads TGTGCCAGCAGCTTTACAGGGCATGACTATGGCTACACCTTC.

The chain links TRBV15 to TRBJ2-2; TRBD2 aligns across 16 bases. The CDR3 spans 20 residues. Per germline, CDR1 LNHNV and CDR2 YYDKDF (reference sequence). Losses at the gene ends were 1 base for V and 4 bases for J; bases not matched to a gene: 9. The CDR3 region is CATSRAGTSGRAGGTGELFF. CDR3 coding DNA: TGTGCCACCAGCAGAGCTGGGACTAGCGGGAGGGCCGGTGGCACCGGGGAGCTGTTTTTT.

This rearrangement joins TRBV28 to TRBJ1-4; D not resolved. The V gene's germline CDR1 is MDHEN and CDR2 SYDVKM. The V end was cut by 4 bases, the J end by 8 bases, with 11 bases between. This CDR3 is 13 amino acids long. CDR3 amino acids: CASSSGREEKLFF. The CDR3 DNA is TGTGCCAGCAGTTCTGGGAGGGAGGAAAAACTGTTTTTT. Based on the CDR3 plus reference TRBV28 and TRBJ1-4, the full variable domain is DVKVTQSSRYLVKRTGEKVFLECVQDMDHENMFWYRQDPGLGLRLIYFSYDVKMKEKGDIPEGYSVSREKKERFSLILESASTNQTSMYLCASSSGREEKLFFGSGTQLSVL.

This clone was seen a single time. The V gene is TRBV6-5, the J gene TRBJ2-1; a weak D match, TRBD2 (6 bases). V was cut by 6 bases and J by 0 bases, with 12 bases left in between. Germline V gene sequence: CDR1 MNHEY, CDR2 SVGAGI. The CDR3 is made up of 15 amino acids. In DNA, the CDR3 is TGTGCCAGCAGCGTCCTAGCGAGCTCCTACAATGAGCAGTTCTTC. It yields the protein CASSVLASSYNEQFF.

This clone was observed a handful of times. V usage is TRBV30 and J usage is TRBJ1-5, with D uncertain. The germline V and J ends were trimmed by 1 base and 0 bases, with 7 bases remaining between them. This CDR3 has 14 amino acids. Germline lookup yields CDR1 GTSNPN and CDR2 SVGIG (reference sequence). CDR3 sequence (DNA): TGTGCCTGGAGTGGGCAGTATAGCAATCAGCCCCAGCATTTT. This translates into CAWSGQYSNQPQHF. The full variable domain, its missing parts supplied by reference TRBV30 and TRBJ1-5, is SQTIHQWPATLVQPVGSPLSLECTVEGTSNPNLYWYRQAAGRGLQLLFYSVGIGQISSEVPQNLSASRPQDRQFILSSKKLLLSDSGFYLCAWSGQYSNQPQHFGDGTRLSIL.

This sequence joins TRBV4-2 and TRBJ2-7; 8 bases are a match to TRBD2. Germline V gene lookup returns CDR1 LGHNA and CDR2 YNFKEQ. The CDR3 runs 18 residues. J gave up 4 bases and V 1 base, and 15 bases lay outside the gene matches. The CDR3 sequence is CASSQGERLAGPGYEQYF. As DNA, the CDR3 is TGTGCCAGCAGCCAAGGGGAAAGGCTAGCGGGCCCTGGGTACGAGCAGTACTTC.

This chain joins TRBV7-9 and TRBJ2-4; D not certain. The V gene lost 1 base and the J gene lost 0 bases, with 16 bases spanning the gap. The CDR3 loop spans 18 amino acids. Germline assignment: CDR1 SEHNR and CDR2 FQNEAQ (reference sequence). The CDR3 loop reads CASSLGHGSTTAKNIQYF. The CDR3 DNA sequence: TGTGCCAGCAGCTTAGGTCACGGCAGCACTACAGCCAAAAACATTCAGTACTTC.

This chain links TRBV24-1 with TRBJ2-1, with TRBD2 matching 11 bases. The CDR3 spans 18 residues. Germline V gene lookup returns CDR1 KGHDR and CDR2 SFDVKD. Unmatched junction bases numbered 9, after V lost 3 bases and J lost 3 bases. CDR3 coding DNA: TGTGCCACCAGTGATCCTTCTACTAGCGGGAGTCGCTACAATGAGCAGTTCTTC. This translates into CATSDPSTSGSRYNEQFF.

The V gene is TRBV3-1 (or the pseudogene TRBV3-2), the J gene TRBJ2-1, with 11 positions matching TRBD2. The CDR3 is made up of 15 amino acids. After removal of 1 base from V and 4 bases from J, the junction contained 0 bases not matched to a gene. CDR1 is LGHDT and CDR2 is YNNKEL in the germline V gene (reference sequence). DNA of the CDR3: TGTGCCAGCAGCCAAGGACTAGCGGGGTACAATGAGCAGTTCTTC. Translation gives CASSQGLAGYNEQFF.